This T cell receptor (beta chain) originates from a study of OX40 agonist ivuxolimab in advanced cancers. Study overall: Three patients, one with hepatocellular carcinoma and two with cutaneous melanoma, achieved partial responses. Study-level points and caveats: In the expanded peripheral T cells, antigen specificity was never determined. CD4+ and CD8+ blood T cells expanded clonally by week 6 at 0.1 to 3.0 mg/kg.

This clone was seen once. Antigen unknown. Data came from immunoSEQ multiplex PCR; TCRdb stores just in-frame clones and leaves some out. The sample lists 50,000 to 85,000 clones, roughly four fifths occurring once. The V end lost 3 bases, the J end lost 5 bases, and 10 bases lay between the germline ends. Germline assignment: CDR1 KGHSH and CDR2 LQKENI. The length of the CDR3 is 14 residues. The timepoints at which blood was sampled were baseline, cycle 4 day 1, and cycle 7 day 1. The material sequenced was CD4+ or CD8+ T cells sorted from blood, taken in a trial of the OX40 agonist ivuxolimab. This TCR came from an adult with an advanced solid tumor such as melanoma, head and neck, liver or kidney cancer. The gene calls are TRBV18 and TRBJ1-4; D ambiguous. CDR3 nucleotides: TGTGCCAGCTCACCCCGGGCCGAAAATGAAAAACTGTTTTTT. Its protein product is CASSPRAENEKLFF. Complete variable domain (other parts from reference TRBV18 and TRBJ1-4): NAGVMQNPRHLVRRRGQEARLRCSPMKGHSHVYWYRQLPEEGLKFMVYLQKENIIDESGMPKERFSAEFPKEGPSILRIQQVVRGDSAAYFCASSPRAENEKLFFGSGTQLSVL.